Given below is one T cell receptor beta chain in context. The data were taken from a study of PD-1 blockade in mismatch repair-deficient tumors. PCR or immunohistochemistry showed mismatch repair deficiency in every enrolled patient. Measured with immunoSEQ multiplex PCR; TCRdb has only the in-frame clones, and not every one. The sample yields roughly 53,000 clones, around 80% seen once. This receptor was obtained from an adult with mismatch repair-deficient cancer. The input for sequencing was peripheral blood, taken 4 weeks after starting pembrolizumab.

In DNA, the CDR3 is TGTGCCTGGATGGACAGCCGAAATTGCTACACCTTC. This sequence encodes CAWMDSRNCYTF. V gene TRBV30 combines with J gene TRBJ1-2; maybe TRBD1 (6 bases). Germline V gives CDR1 GTSNPN, CDR2 SVGIG (reference sequence). CDR3 length: 12 residues. V was clipped by 4 bases and J by 9 bases, with 15 bases between them.